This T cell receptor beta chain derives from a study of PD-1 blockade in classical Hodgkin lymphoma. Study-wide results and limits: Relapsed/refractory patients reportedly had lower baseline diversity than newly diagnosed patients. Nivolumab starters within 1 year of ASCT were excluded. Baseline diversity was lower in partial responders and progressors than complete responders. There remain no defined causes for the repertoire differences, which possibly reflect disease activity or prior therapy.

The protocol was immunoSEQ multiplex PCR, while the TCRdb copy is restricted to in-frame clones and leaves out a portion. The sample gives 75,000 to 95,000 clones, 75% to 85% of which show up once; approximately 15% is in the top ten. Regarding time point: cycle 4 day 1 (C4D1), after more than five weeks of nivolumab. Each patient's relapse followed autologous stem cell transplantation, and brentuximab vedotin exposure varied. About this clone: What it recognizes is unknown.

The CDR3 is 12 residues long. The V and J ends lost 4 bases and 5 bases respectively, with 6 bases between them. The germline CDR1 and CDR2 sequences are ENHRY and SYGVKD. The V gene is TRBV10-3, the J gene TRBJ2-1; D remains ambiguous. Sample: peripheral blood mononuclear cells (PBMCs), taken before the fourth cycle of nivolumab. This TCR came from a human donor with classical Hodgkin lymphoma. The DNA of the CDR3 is TGTGCCATCAGTGTACTCGACAATGAGCAGTTCTTC. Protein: CAISVLDNEQFF.